The source of this TCR beta chain is a study of blood T cell repertoires in COVID-19. Study background: Italy, Spain and the United States were the sources of the convalescent and acute COVID-19 samples.

With respect to this clone: Other nucleotide sequences in the sample specify the same CDR3.

Original methodology: Estimated nucleated cell counts came from reference gene primer amplification. Generated by immunoSEQ multiplex PCR, the TCRdb table keeps only in-frame clones and is missing some. V, J and clone size are taken as reported in that table, and D and trimming were inferred from the DNA itself. The sample includes more than 250,000 clones, about four fifths seen only once; the top ten take more than 4%. The CDR3 consists of 15 residues. The germline V gene has CDR1 LNHDA and CDR2 SQIVND (reference sequence). V gave up 3 bases and J gave up 1 base, with 7 bases separating them. Exposed participants came across a COVID-19 case within 2 weeks before study entry.

The clonotype comes from a man aged 35 to 55 who had been exposed to COVID-19. The chain employs TRBV19 and TRBJ2-6; D gene ambiguous. Sequenced sample: PBMCs or T cells enriched from blood (not recorded which). CDR3 in amino acids: CASSISGSGANVLTF. The CDR3 region has the DNA TGTGCCAGTAGTATTTCAGGATCTGGGGCCAACGTCCTGACTTTC.